One T cell receptor (beta chain) is described in this entry. This clonotype was picked up many times. The antigen it recognizes is unknown. The input lacks base qualities; no much larger clone sits a single base away. V loses 8 bases at its end and J loses 2 bases; junction bases beyond the gene matches: 14. Spanning cysteine to phenylalanine, the CDR3 consists of 17 amino acids. Only the CDR3 DNA is retained, 51 bases long and in frame from the first base. CDR1 and CDR2 (LNHDA, SQIVND) derive from the germline V gene (reference sequence). TCR beta CDR3 regions were amplified from RNA transcripts for repertoire sequencing. The first round was an RT-PCR using HTBI primers with the Qiagen OneStep RT-PCR kit, and this first round was followed by a second-round multiplex PCR, then size selection and purification. Libraries were sequenced paired-end with 100 bp reads on an Illumina HiSeq2000. As for the authors' bioinformatics: SOAPnuke was used to process the reads, removing any read that contained adapters or uncalled bases, had a mean Phred below 15, or lacked an exact match to the constant primer or identifier. COPE v1.2.5 was used to merge high-quality paired reads. Each unique nucleotide sequence was defined as a clonotype, and clonotypes were aligned to IMGT TRB V, D and J references with MiTCR v1.1. The analysis was limited to V-J combinations with a frequency above 0.0001, which together covered over 99% of the repertoires. For each V-J combination, a TCR clonal expansion and chaos score was defined as the ratio of F50 clonal expansion to chaos observed in the TCRdist matrix. Welch's t-statistics and random forest were used to reduce features to about 14 V-J combinations, which were fed into a naive Bayes classifier. The similarity between thyroid and blood repertoires was quantified using the Morisita-Horn index. The raw public data were reprocessed by TCRdb itself: fastp quality trimming at Q25, MiXCR clonotype calling, in-frame beta chains only. Entries are consolidated by CDR3 protein sequence, retaining the most common genes and DNA. In this record, the V and J calls reflect TCRdb's handling and not the investigators' own analysis. In this sample the table shows a few hundred thousand distinct CDR3 sequences, 15% to 19% of which occur a single time. The leading ten clones occupy roughly 7% of the sample.

The data originate from a study of Graves' ophthalmopathy and Graves' hyperthyroidism listed by TCRdb under 2018. Broadly, across the study: Peripheral blood was collected at initial diagnosis, before any treatment. An independent validation cohort comprised under 20 hyperthyroidism patients and 17 patients who later progressed from hyperthyroidism to ophthalmopathy. Following sample collection, hyperthyroidism patients were given methimazole at a starting dose of 30 mg daily, and ophthalmopathy patients were given high-dose intravenous methylprednisolone. In about six hyperthyroidism patients, T-cell repertoires of thyroid tissue and blood were compared. TCR beta repertoire signatures were used to distinguish Graves' ophthalmopathy from Graves' hyperthyroidism and to predict progression to ophthalmopathy. To explore V-J signatures that separate ophthalmopathy from hyperthyroidism, a discovery set of approximately 100 patients was enrolled, consisting of 40 to 45 with ophthalmopathy and 57 with stable hyperthyroidism. In total, some 140 blood samples were TCR-sequenced: approximately 42 ophthalmopathy, approximately 75 hyperthyroidism and about 17 hyperthyroidism-to-ophthalmopathy patients. The roughly 100 discovery patients were divided at random into training and test sets in a 7:3 ratio.

The investigation overall reported the following: Most of the expanded thyroid clonotypes with a frequency above 0.001 were also detected in blood, and it was suggested that the thyroid immune response may be reflected by blood repertoires. Ophthalmopathy was separated from stable hyperthyroidism by the 13-signature model with around 89% sensitivity and less than 82% specificity in cross-validation and with 80%/75% in the test set. No statistical method was used to set the sample size in advance, and the investigators knew which group each participant was assigned to. In validation, the model predicted ophthalmopathy progression with about 64% sensitivity and approximately 72% specificity; some twelve predicted patients were CT-confirmed with GO in a median of approximately six months.

A patient counted as having stable hyperthyroidism if there was no progression to ophthalmopathy within 18 months of follow-up. Hyperthyroidism patients were newly diagnosed, with disease duration under 2 months, and aged 18 to 65 years. Patients with other autoimmune diseases, uncontrolled infections, pregnancy or lactation were excluded. Clinical symptoms, serum thyroxine, TRAb, thyroid ultrasound and orbital computed tomography formed the basis of the diagnosis. PBMCs were isolated from 7.5 to 10 ml of fresh peripheral blood by Ficoll-Paque density gradient centrifugation. Total RNA was extracted with Trizol reagent and quality-checked on an Agilent 2100 Bioanalyzer.

Source material: peripheral blood. The chain couples TRBV19 to TRBJ1-5; 8 middle bases align to TRBD1. The source is a woman aged 18 to 35 with stable Graves' hyperthyroidism. Donor details come from another sample of the same person, matched by shared clones. The base sequence is TGTGCCAGTGTAATGAATGTCCCGGGACAGGGCAATCAGCCCCAGCATTTT. Its translation is CASVMNVPGQGNQPQHF.